One and the same sample provided the 32 T cell receptor beta chains below, sequenced in a study of pediatric ulcerative colitis. Rectal tissue came from one to two pinch biopsies taken at colonoscopy. Some clones are missing from TCRdb's copy, which holds only in-frame ones; the method was immunoSEQ multiplex PCR. This sample has tens of thousands of clones; about 80% occur once, and the top ten carry roughly 0.7%. The sample comprised gut tissue. The source is a boy aged 10-17 years with moderate ulcerative colitis.

V usage is TRBV14 and J usage is TRBJ2-1; D is ambiguous. The length of the CDR3 is 16 residues. V was pared by 3 bases and J by 0 bases, with 12 bases between. Germline loops: CDR1 SGHDN, CDR2 FVKESK. The DNA for the CDR3 is TGTGCCAGCAGCCATATAGTGATCAGCTCCTACAATGAGCAGTTCTTC. Translating gives CASSHIVISSYNEQFF.

The V and J genes are TRBV29-1 and TRBJ2-5; 8 nucleotides line up with TRBD2. In germline, CDR1 is SQVTM, CDR2 ANQGSEA. V gave up 4 bases and J gave up 2 bases; unmatched junction bases: 6. This CDR3 spans 14 amino acids. This chain's CDR3 is CSVVSGTSQETQYF. For the CDR3, the DNA is TGCAGCGTTGTTTCTGGGACTAGTCAAGAGACCCAGTACTTC.

Comment on this clone: The germline gene is not matched at one end of the junction; a read error may be the cause. The genes are TRBV7-7 and TRBJ2-2; TRBD1 is a possible D gene (5 bases). The CDR3 extends over 13 amino acids. CDR1 and CDR2 from the germline V gene are SSHAT and FNYEAQ (reference sequence). The CDR3 spells CASSLRGGGELFF. The CDR3 region has the DNA TGTGCTAGCAGCCTAAGGGGCGGCGGGGAGCTGTTTTTT. Filled out from reference TRBV7-7 and TRBJ2-2, the complete variable domain reads GAGVSQSPRYKVTKRGQDVTLRCDPISSHATLYWYQQALGQGPEFLTYFNYEAQPDKSGLPSDRFSAERPEGSISTLTIQRTEQRDSAMYRCASSLRGGGELFFGEGSRLTVL.

CDR3 protein: CASSQSSGGRRDSLYGYTF. The CDR3 coding sequence is TGCGCCAGCAGTCAATCAAGTGGAGGGAGAAGGGACTCCCTCTATGGCTACACCTTC. The V gene is TRBV23-1, the J gene TRBJ1-2, with D tentatively TRBD1 (5 bases). TRBV23-1 is an ORF for which the function is uncertain. V was cut by 0 bases and J by 4 bases, with 24 bases left in between. The CDR3 runs to 19 residues.

V gene TRBV7-9 combines with J gene TRBJ2-1; D unresolved. CDR3 length: 15 residues. Germline CDR1 reads SEHNR; CDR2 reads FQNEAQ (reference sequence). The V end was cut by 10 bases, the J end by 6 bases, with 22 bases between. CDR3: CAINSAARTLNEQFF. CDR3 nucleotide sequence: TGTGCCATCAACTCGGCGGCCAGAACCCTCAATGAGCAGTTCTTC.

The chain recombines TRBV19 with TRBJ2-3, with D perhaps TRBD1 (5 bases). The CDR3 has 14 amino acids. Germline V gene lookup returns CDR1 LNHDA and CDR2 SQIVND (reference sequence). The ends were cut back, 6 bases at V and 5 bases at J, with 15 bases in the middle. Here the CDR3 reads CASSHQGSIDTQYF. Here the CDR3 DNA reads TGTGCCAGTAGCCACCAGGGAAGTATAGATACGCAGTATTTT.

This clone was observed once. The CDR3 protein is CASSLRTDGYGYTF. For the CDR3, the DNA is TGTGCCAGCAGCTTGAGAACAGACGGCTATGGCTACACCTTC. The chain is built from TRBV5-5 and TRBJ1-2; D gene ambiguous. The CDR3 contains 14 residues. The germline V and J ends were trimmed by 1 base and 4 bases, with 11 bases remaining between them. Looked up from germline, CDR1 is SGHKS and CDR2 is YYEKEE (reference sequence).

This rearrangement joins TRBV7-6 to TRBJ2-7, with D perhaps matching TRBD1 (6 bases). The germline V gene has CDR1 SGHVS and CDR2 FNYEAQ. The CDR3 covers 13 residues. V was shortened by 4 bases and J by 3 bases, with 10 bases between the two germline ends. The CDR3 sequence: CASSSDRYYEQYF. The CDR3 region has the DNA TGTGCCAGCAGCTCGGACAGATACTACGAGCAGTACTTC.

The rearrangement joins TRBV5-1 to TRBJ2-7, with D possibly being TRBD1 or TRBD2 (5 bases each). This CDR3 comprises 18 residues. Germline CDR1 reads SGHRS; CDR2 reads YFSETQ. The germline V and J ends were trimmed by 5 bases and 1 base, with 25 bases remaining between them. The CDR3 coding sequence is TGCGCCAGCAGTTACGAATACATGGGACGGTCGGGGTCCTACGAGCAGTACTTC. Protein: CASSYEYMGRSGSYEQYF.

In this sample, this clone turned up a few times. The rearrangement joins TRBV5-6 to TRBJ1-4, with D maybe TRBD1 (5 bases). Germline CDR1 is SGHDT and CDR2 is YYEEEE. This CDR3 has 14 residues. Deletions cut 1 base from V and 7 bases from J, with 11 bases between. The CDR3: CASSLLQGSEKLFF. CDR3 DNA: TGTGCCAGCAGCTTGCTCCAGGGAAGTGAAAAACTGTTTTTT.

This clone was observed once. The DNA of the CDR3 is TGTGCCAGCAGCCAAGATTTGGCTAGCGGGCTCTACGAGCAGTACTTC. Amino acid sequence: CASSQDLASGLYEQYF. V is TRBV4-2 and J is TRBJ2-7, with 8 bases aligning to TRBD2. The CDR3 length is 16 residues. V was clipped by 0 bases and J by 3 bases; unmatched bases: 7. Germline V CDR1 and CDR2: LGHNA, YNFKEQ.

The chain carries TRBV25-1 and TRBJ1-5; 9 nucleotides align to TRBD1. Germline loops: CDR1 MGHDK, CDR2 SYGVNS. The CDR3 runs 16 residues. V lost 3 bases to trimming and J lost 6 bases; unmatched junction nucleotides: 9. CDR3 amino acids: CASSDLLTGGGQPQHF. The DNA for the CDR3 is TGTGCCAGCAGTGACCTTTTGACAGGGGGGGGTCAGCCCCAGCATTTT.

This chain uses TRBV5-1 with TRBJ2-5; D is unresolved. CDR1 is SGHRS and CDR2 is YFSETQ in the germline V gene. V lost 3 bases and J 0 bases, leaving 9 bases between the germline ends. The CDR3 is 14 amino acids. CDR3 in amino acids: CASSSGRNQETQYF. The CDR3 nucleotides are TGCGCCAGCAGCTCCGGACGGAACCAAGAGACCCAGTACTTC.

The rearrangement joins TRBV30 to TRBJ1-2, with a possible D match to TRBD1 (5 bases). V was pared by 2 bases and J by 4 bases, with 14 bases between. Germline CDR1 is GTSNPN and CDR2 is SVGIG (reference sequence). The CDR3 is made up of 14 amino acids. The CDR3: CAWSLGGGAYGYTF. CDR3 nucleotide sequence: TGTGCCTGGAGTCTTGGCGGGGGTGCCTATGGCTACACCTTC.

Only one count was recorded for this clone. The gene calls are TRBV7-6 and TRBJ2-3, with D possibly being TRBD2 (7 bases). Looked up from germline, CDR1 is SGHVS and CDR2 is FNYEAQ. The CDR3 is made up of 17 amino acids. With 1 base removed from V and 2 bases from J, the gap between germline ends came to 16 bases. The DNA for the CDR3 is TGTGCCAGCAGCTTAGGGGGCGGGGGACAAATCACAGATACGCAGTATTTT. Translated: CASSLGGGGQITDTQYF.

This clone turned up a few times. The V gene is TRBV5-5, the J gene TRBJ1-2; D uncertain. CDR3 length equals 13 residues. Germline values: CDR1 SGHKS, CDR2 YYEKEE (reference sequence). The germline V and J ends were trimmed by 0 bases and 7 bases, with 10 bases remaining between them. CDR3 loop: CASSLESTSGYTF. DNA of the CDR3: TGTGCCAGCAGCTTGGAGTCGACGAGTGGCTACACCTTC.

This clone was recorded a few times. The J gene is TRBJ1-6, the V gene TRBV9; a possible D gene is TRBD1 (6 bases). Trimming left V 4 bases short and J 5 bases short, with 13 bases between. The germline CDR1 and CDR2 sequences are SGDLS and YYNGEE. This CDR3 has 15 amino acids. CDR3 nucleotides: TGTGCCAGCAGCCCCCCGGGGGCAAATAATTCACCCCTCCACTTT. Protein product: CASSPPGANNSPLHF.

The rearrangement uses TRBV9 and TRBJ1-3; a possible D gene is TRBD1 (5 bases). Germline CDR1 SGDLS, CDR2 YYNGEE. Trimming shortened V by 3 bases and J by 0 bases, and 16 bases separated the two germline ends. This CDR3 has 17 amino acids. The CDR3 bases are TGTGCCAGCAGCGAATGGGACGGGCGCTTCTCTGGAAACACCATATATTTT. Protein: CASSEWDGRFSGNTIYF.

The rearrangement joins TRBV27 to TRBJ2-1, with 11 bases that match TRBD2. The V segment lost 7 bases and the J segment 8 bases; nucleotides outside the gene matches: 13. The germline V gene encodes CDR1 MNHEY and CDR2 SMNVEV (reference sequence). The CDR3 consists of 16 residues. CDR3 sequence: CASTSGGPGAVHEQFF. CDR3 nucleotides: TGTGCCAGCACTAGCGGGGGGCCCGGGGCTGTCCATGAGCAGTTCTTC.

The table lists this clone with a count of one. The chain couples TRBV28 to TRBJ1-4; D may be TRBD1 (6 bases). This CDR3 region has 12 residues. V was pared by 5 bases and J by 17 bases, with 18 bases between. From germline, CDR1 is MDHEN and CDR2 SYDVKM. CDR3: CASSVSRDTRFF. The CDR3 DNA follows: TGTGCCAGCAGTGTTTCCCGGGACACCCGCTTTTTT.

The J gene is TRBJ1-1, the V gene TRBV5-1; D gene unclear. Between the trimmed V and J ends, which lost 3 bases and 2 bases, there was a span of 8 bases. Looked up from germline, CDR1 is SGHRS and CDR2 is YFSETQ. This CDR3 region has 13 residues. The CDR3 region is CASSWTANTEAFF. CDR3 nucleotide sequence: TGCGCCAGCAGCTGGACCGCCAACACTGAAGCTTTCTTT.

Only a few counts were recorded for this clone. The V gene is TRBV6-1, the J gene TRBJ2-2, with TRBD2 matching over 9 bases. CDR1 MNHNS and CDR2 SASEGT come from the germline V gene. After removal of 0 bases from V and 4 bases from J, the junction contained 0 bases not matched to a gene. The CDR3 totals 15 residues. In DNA, the CDR3 is TGTGCCAGCAGTGAAGCTAGCGGGAGCACCGGGGAGCTGTTTTTT. This encodes CASSEASGSTGELFF.

The genes are TRBV5-5 and TRBJ2-7; TRBD2 is a possible D gene (6 bases). CDR1 is SGHKS and CDR2 is YYEKEE in the germline V gene (reference sequence). Between the trimmed V and J ends, which lost 2 bases and 3 bases, there was a span of 18 bases. The CDR3 has 16 amino acids. CDR3 coding DNA: TGTGCCAGCAGCTTCCCGAACTGGGGGGAAGTCTACGAGCAGTACTTC. This gives the protein CASSFPNWGEVYEQYF. Based on the CDR3 plus reference TRBV5-5 and TRBJ2-7, the full variable domain is DAGVTQSPTHLIKTRGQQVTLRCSPISGHKSVSWYQQVLGQGPQFIFQYYEKEERGRGNFPDRFSARQFPNYSSELNVNALLLGDSALYLCASSFPNWGEVYEQYFGPGTRLTVT.

This clone was counted a single time. V and J are TRBV9 and TRBJ2-1, with 13 bases aligning to TRBD2. The germline gives CDR1 SGDLS, CDR2 YYNGEE. V was pared by 1 base and J by 3 bases, with 4 bases of the junction left unmatched. The CDR3 sequence is 17 residues long. The CDR3, as DNA: TGTGCCAGCAGCGTAAAGACTAGCGGGGGGATCTACAATGAGCAGTTCTTC. Translated, it gives CASSVKTSGGIYNEQFF.

The chain joins TRBV9 to TRBJ2-1, with TRBD2 as a possible D gene (6 bases). CDR1 is SGDLS, CDR2 YYNGEE, per germline. V was clipped by 2 bases and J by 8 bases, with 8 bases between them. CDR3 length equals 12 residues. The CDR3 DNA reads as TGTGCCAGCAGCGTGGGGGGATATGAGCAGTTCTTC. Its protein product is CASSVGGYEQFF.

CDR3 amino acids: CASSKGTQSTDTQYF. The CDR3 DNA is TGTGCCAGCAGCAAAGGTACCCAAAGCACAGATACGCAGTATTTT. This sequence joins TRBV21-1 and TRBJ2-3. TRBV21-1 is a pseudogene segment. The CDR3 is made up of 15 amino acids.

The genes are TRBV6-5 and TRBJ1-1; D not resolved. V gave up 4 bases and J gave up 1 base, with 7 bases separating them. Germline CDR1 reads MNHEY; CDR2 reads SVGAGI. The CDR3 extends over 13 amino acids. CDR3 sequence (DNA): TGTGCCAGCAGTTTGTACCAGAACACTGAAGCTTTCTTT. Amino acid sequence: CASSLYQNTEAFF.

This clone was seen just once. The rearrangement links TRBV4-3 to TRBJ1-2; weak D call: TRBD1 (6 bases). The germline V gene has CDR1 LGHNA and CDR2 YSLEER. The CDR3 spans 15 residues. Trimming cost V 1 base and J 5 bases, with 14 bases left between them. CDR3 in amino acids: CASSQGSDSFYGYTF. The CDR3 DNA sequence: TGCGCCAGCAGCCAAGGGTCGGACAGCTTTTATGGCTACACCTTC.

This clone appeared a single time. CDR3 protein: CAWQKQGIYGYTF. The CDR3 coding sequence is TGTGCCTGGCAAAAACAGGGGATCTATGGCTACACCTTC. The gene calls are TRBV30 and TRBJ1-2; 7 bases are a match to TRBD1. The CDR3 runs 13 residues. Per the germline V gene, CDR1 is GTSNPN and CDR2 is SVGIG (reference sequence). V dropped 5 bases and J dropped 4; count of bases not matched to a gene: 7. The full variable domain, rest sourced from reference TRBV30 and TRBJ1-2, is SQTIHQWPATLVQPVGSPLSLECTVEGTSNPNLYWYRQAAGRGLQLLFYSVGIGQISSEVPQNLSASRPQDRQFILSSKKLLLSDSGFYLCAWQKQGIYGYTFGSGTRLTVV.

The chain links TRBV4-2 to TRBJ1-4; D is ambiguous. The germline V and J ends were trimmed by 1 base and 7 bases, with 10 bases remaining between them. There are 14 residues in the CDR3. Germline CDR1 and CDR2: LGHNA and YNFKEQ. In DNA form, the CDR3 reads TGTGCCAGCAGCCAAGTCGAAACCCTTGAAAAACTGTTTTTT. Translating gives CASSQVETLEKLFF.

This clone has just one count. The genes are TRBV6-5 and TRBJ1-1, with D possibly matching TRBD1 (6 bases). Germline CDR1 is MNHEY and CDR2 is SVGAGI. This CDR3 is built from 14 residues. Trimming shortened V by 4 bases and J by 6 bases, and 15 bases separated the two germline ends. The CDR3 DNA follows: TGTGCCAGCAGTTGGGACACCCGAGGGGCTGAAGCTTTCTTT. Translating gives CASSWDTRGAEAFF.

To note about this clone: Different DNA sequences within this sample yield the same CDR3. CDR3 amino acids: CASSRDLSSYEQYF. The CDR3 DNA follows: TGCGCCAGCAGCCGGGACTTGAGCTCCTACGAGCAGTACTTC. The rearrangement links TRBV10-1 to TRBJ2-7; a possible D gene is TRBD2 (6 bases). Trimming shortened V by 6 bases and J by 0 bases, and 12 bases separated the two germline ends. This CDR3 region has 14 residues. CDR1 WNHNN and CDR2 SYGVQD come from the germline V gene (reference sequence).